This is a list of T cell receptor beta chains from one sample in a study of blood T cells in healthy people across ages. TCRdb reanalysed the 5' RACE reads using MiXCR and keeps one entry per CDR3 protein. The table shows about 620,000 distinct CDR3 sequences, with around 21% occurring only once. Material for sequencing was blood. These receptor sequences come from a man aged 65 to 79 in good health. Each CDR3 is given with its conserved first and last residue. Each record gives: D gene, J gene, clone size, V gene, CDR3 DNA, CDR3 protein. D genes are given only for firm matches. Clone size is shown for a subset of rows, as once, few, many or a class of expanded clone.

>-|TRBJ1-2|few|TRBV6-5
TGTGCCAGCAGCAATTTCCAGGGGAGCTATGGCTACACCTTC
CASSNFQGSYGYTF
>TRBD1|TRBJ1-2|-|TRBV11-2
TGTGCCAGCAGCACTGGGACAGCTAATGGCTACACCTTC
CASSTGTANGYTF
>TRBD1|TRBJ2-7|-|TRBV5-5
TGTGCCGGCAGCTTGGGGCAGGGGGACTACGAGCAGTACTTC
CAGSLGQGDYEQYF
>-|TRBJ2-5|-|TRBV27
TGTGCCAGCAGCGAAACAGGTCCACAGGGGACCCAGTACTTC
CASSETGPQGTQYF
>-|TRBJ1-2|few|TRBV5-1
TGCGCCAGCAGCTTTTCCACAGAATATGGCTACACCTTC
CASSFSTEYGYTF
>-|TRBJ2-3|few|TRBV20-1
TGCAGTGCTAGAGATCACGGGACTCCAGGGGATACGCAGTATTTT
CSARDHGTPGDTQYF
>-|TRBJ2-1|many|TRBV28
TGTGCCAGCGTGTGGGGGGACGGCGGGGAGCAGTTCTTC
CASVWGDGGEQFF
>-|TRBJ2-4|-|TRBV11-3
TGTGCCAGCAGCTTAGTGACTACCTATTTACTAGCCAAAAACATTCAGTACTTC
CASSLVTTYLLAKNIQYF
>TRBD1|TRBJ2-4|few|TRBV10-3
TGTGCCATCAGAGCAGACAGGGGGCATGCCAAAAACATTCAGTACTTC
CAIRADRGHAKNIQYF
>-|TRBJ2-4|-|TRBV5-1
TGCGCCAGCAGCTTGGCCGAGGGTAAAGGAAACATTCAGTACTTC
CASSLAEGKGNIQYF
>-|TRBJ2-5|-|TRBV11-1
TGTGCCAGCAGCTTAGAAACCACAGAGACCCAGTACTTC
CASSLETTETQYF
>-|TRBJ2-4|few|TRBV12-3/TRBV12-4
TGTGCCAGCAGTTACTGGGGTGGAGGGGGCAACATTCAGTACTTC
CASSYWGGGGNIQYF
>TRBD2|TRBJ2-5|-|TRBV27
TGTGCCAGCAGTCCAAGAGGGACTAGCGTATTAAAGAAGGAGACCCAGTACTTC
CASSPRGTSVLKKETQYF
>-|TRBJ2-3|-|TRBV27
TGTGCCAGCAGTTCAGCGCGTGGGGAGATAACAGATACGCAGTATTTT
CASSSARGEITDTQYF
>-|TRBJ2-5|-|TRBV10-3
TGTGCCATCACTGGACCGGGACTGGAGACCCAGTACTTC
CAITGPGLETQYF
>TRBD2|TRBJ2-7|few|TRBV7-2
TGTGCCAGCAGCTCGACTAGCGGGGACCCCTACGAGCAGTACTTC
CASSSTSGDPYEQYF
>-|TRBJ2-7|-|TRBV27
TGTGCCAGCAGTGGAAAACAGGGAAGGTACGAGCAGTACTTC
CASSGKQGRYEQYF
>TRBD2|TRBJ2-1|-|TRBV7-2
TGTGCCAGCAGCCAAAGCGGGAGAATCCACAATGAGCAGTTCTTC
CASSQSGRIHNEQFF
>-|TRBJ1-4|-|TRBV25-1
TGTGCCAGCAGTGGGGTCGTGTCGGTGGAAAAACTGTTTTTT
CASSGVVSVEKLFF
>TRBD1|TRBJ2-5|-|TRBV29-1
TGCAGCGTCCTGACAGGGCCAGAGACCCAGTACTTC
CSVLTGPETQYF
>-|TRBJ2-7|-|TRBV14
TGTGCCAGCAGCCAAGATGAGTCGGGACCCCTCTACGAGCAGTACTTC
CASSQDESGPLYEQYF
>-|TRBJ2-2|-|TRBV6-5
TGTGCCAGCTTCTCCGGAGTAGGTCGGGGGGAGCTGTTTTTT
CASFSGVGRGELFF
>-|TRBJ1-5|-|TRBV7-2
TGTGCCAGCAGCCCCCAGGGTACCAATCAGCCCCAGCATTTT
CASSPQGTNQPQHF
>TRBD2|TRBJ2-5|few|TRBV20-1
TGCAGTGCTACCGGGACTAGCGGGAACGGGGAGACCCAGTACTTC
CSATGTSGNGETQYF
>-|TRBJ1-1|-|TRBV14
TGTGCCAGCAGCCGCTTACAGGGTGGGATCACTGAAGCTTTCTTT
CASSRLQGGITEAFF
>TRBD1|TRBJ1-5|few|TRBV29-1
TGCAGCGTCACAGGGGGCAACGCCAATCAGCCCCAGCATTTT
CSVTGGNANQPQHF
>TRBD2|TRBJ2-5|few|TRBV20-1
TGCAGTGCCCCCCCCCAACTAGCGGGACAGACCCAGTACTTC
CSAPPQLAGQTQYF
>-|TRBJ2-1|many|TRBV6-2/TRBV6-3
TGTGCCAGCAGTTACATGGACAGCTCCTACAATGAGCAGTTCTTC
CASSYMDSSYNEQFF
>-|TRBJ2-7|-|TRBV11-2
TGTGCCAGCAGCTCGACTGACGGAGCCTACGAGCAGTACTTC
CASSSTDGAYEQYF
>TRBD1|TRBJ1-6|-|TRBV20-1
TGCAGTGCCGGCCAACAGGGGGCTCGGGATTCACCCCTCCACTTT
CSAGQQGARDSPLHF
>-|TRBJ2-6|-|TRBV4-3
TGCGCCAGCAGCCAAGACAGGGCCTCTGGGGCCAACGTCCTGACTTTC
CASSQDRASGANVLTF
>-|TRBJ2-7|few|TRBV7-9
TGTGCCAGCAGCTCCTTTCTAGCGTACGAGCAGTACTTC
CASSSFLAYEQYF
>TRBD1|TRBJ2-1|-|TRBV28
TGTGCCAGCACCACGTTAGGGACAGGCGCACCCAGGAGCTCCTACAATGAGCAGTTCTTC
CASTTLGTGAPRSSYNEQFF
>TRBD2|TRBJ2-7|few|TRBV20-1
TGCAGTGCTAGACCACTAGCGGCCTACGAGCAGTACTTC
CSARPLAAYEQYF
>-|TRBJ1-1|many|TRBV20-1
TGCAGTGCTAGTAAAGGGGACACTGAAGCTTTCTTT
CSASKGDTEAFF
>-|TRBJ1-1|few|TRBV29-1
TGCAGCGTTGAAGGCTTGCGGACGGTCAACACTGAAGCTTTCTTT
CSVEGLRTVNTEAFF
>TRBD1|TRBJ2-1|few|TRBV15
TGTGCCACCAGCAGAGATGGTGGGACAGGGGGCTATGAGCAGTTCTTC
CATSRDGGTGGYEQFF
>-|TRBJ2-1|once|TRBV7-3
TGTGCCAGCCAGCGTAGAGCTTCCTACAATGAGCAGTTCTTC
CASQRRASYNEQFF
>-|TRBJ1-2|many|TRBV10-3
TGTGCCATCAGTGCGATTCCAGGGAATGGCTACACCTTC
CAISAIPGNGYTF
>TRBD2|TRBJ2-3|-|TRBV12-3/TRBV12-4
TGTGCCAGCAGCCGGACTAGCGGGAGCACAGATGCGCAATATTTT
CASSRTSGSTDAQYF
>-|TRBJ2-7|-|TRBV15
TGTGCCACCAGCAGAGACACCCCCTACGAGCAGTACTTC
CATSRDTPYEQYF
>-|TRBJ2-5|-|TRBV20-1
TGCAGTGCTAGAGATCCGGGCTCTTCGGAGACCCAGTACTTC
CSARDPGSSETQYF
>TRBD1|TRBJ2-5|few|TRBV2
TGTGCCAGCAGTTCATGGGACAGGGGCCAAGAGACCCAGTACTTC
CASSSWDRGQETQYF
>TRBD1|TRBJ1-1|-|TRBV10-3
TGTGCCATCAGGGACAGGGTAAGCTCTGAAGCTTTCTTT
CAIRDRVSSEAFF
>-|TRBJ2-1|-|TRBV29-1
TGCAGCGGGGGTGGGGCCAGTGAGCAGTTCTTC
CSGGGASEQFF
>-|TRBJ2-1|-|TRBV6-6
TGTGCCAGCAGTTACCCGGGTCAGCTCAATGAGCAGTTCTTC
CASSYPGQLNEQFF
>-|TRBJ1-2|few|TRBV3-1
TGTGCCAGCAGCCAAGATCGGGGAGGTGACTATGGCTACACCTTC
CASSQDRGGDYGYTF
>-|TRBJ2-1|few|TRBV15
TGTGCCACCAGCACCCGGGCCACCACCACCAATGAGCAGTTCTTC
CATSTRATTTNEQFF
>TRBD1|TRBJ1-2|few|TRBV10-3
TGTGCCATCAGTATGAGTAAGACAGGGAATAACTATGGCTACACCTTC
CAISMSKTGNNYGYTF
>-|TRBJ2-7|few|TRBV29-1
TGCAGCGGGTCCGGCGGGGCCAACGAGCAGTACTTC
CSGSGGANEQYF
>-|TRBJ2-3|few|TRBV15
TGTGCCACCAGCGGTACAGGTAGCACAGATACGCAGTATTTT
CATSGTGSTDTQYF
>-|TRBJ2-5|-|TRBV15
TGTGCCACCAGCAGACAGGGGCAAGAGACCCAGTACTTC
CATSRQGQETQYF
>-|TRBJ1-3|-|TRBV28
TGTGCCAGCAGCAGAAAGTGGGGGACCTCTGGAAACACCATATATTTT
CASSRKWGTSGNTIYF
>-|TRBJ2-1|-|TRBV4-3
TGCGCCAGCAGCCAAGCTTTGGGGGGCGCTTACAATGAGCAGTTCTTC
CASSQALGGAYNEQFF
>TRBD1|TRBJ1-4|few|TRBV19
TGTGCCAGTAGTACCGGGACAGGGTACGAAAAACTGTTTTTT
CASSTGTGYEKLFF
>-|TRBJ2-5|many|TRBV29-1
TGCAGCGTTGCCGTTGAGTACTGGCAGTACTTC
CSVAVEYWQYF
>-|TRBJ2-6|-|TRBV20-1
TGCAGTGCTAGAAGGGGATCTGGGGCCAACGTCCTGACTTTC
CSARRGSGANVLTF
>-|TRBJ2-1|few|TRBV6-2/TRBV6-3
TGTGCCAGCAGAAGTTGGCAGACCAGCTCCTACAATGAGCAGTTCTTC
CASRSWQTSSYNEQFF
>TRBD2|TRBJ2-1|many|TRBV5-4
TGTGCCAGCAGCTGGGGTAGCGGGAGTGGGGATGAGCAGTTCTTC
CASSWGSGSGDEQFF
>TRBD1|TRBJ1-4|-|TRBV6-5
TGTGCCAGCAGTTACCTCAAGGACAGGGGAGGGGAAAAACTGTTTTTT
CASSYLKDRGGEKLFF